These 6 T cell receptor beta chains originate from one sample sequenced in a study of blood T cell repertoires in COVID-19. Assay: immunoSEQ multiplex PCR; the TCRdb copy retains only in-frame clones and omits some. The table has 190,000 or so clones, more than 70% seen once. Sequencing was done on a sample of peripheral blood. Every receptor here comes from a man aged 50 or older with active or convalescent COVID-19.

The chain employs TRBV19 and TRBJ1-2; D is perhaps TRBD1 (6 bases). The CDR3 has 16 amino acids. Between the trimmed V and J ends, which lost 5 bases and 0 bases, there was a span of 16 bases. Per germline, CDR1 LNHDA and CDR2 SQIVND (reference sequence). The CDR3 here is CASSRTAELSNYGYTF. CDR3 nucleotides: TGTGCCAGTAGTCGGACAGCCGAACTTTCTAACTATGGCTACACCTTC.

The V and J genes are TRBV5-4 and TRBJ1-5; 9 bases are a match to TRBD1. Per the germline V gene, CDR1 is SGHNT and CDR2 is YYREEE (reference sequence). V dropped 4 bases and J dropped 5; count of bases not matched to a gene: 7. This CDR3 contains 15 residues. The CDR3 nucleotides are TGTGCCAGCAGCAAGGACAGGGGAGACGATCAGCCCCAGCATTTT. Translation: CASSKDRGDDQPQHF.

The chain recombines TRBV5-1 with TRBJ1-1, with a possible D match to TRBD1 (6 bases). Germline values: CDR1 SGHRS, CDR2 YFSETQ. This CDR3 spans 14 amino acids. V was shortened by 0 bases and J by 4 bases, with 10 bases between the two germline ends. CDR3 nucleotides: TGCGCCAGCAGCTTGGAAGCCAGGGGCACTGAAGCTTTCTTT. This sequence encodes CASSLEARGTEAFF. Complete variable domain (other parts from reference TRBV5-1 and TRBJ1-1): KAGVTQTPRYLIKTRGQQVTLSCSPISGHRSVSWYQQTPGQGLQFLFEYFSETQRNKGNFPGRFSGRQFSNSRSEMNVSTLELGDSALYLCASSLEARGTEAFFGQGTRLTVV.

The rearrangement links TRBV27 to TRBJ2-3; 12 bases align to TRBD2. This CDR3 is built from 18 residues. V trimming: 5 bases; J trimming: 5 bases; junction bases outside the gene matches: 14. Looked up from germline, CDR1 is MNHEY and CDR2 is SMNVEV (reference sequence). In DNA form, the CDR3 reads TGTGCCAGCAGTCCTACCCCCTCTAGCGGGGGGGCCAAAGATACGCAGTATTTT. This translates into CASSPTPSSGGAKDTQYF.

V usage is TRBV5-6 and J usage is TRBJ2-6; 10 nucleotides line up with TRBD1. Germline loops: CDR1 SGHDT, CDR2 YYEEEE. This CDR3 has 18 amino acids. V lost 4 bases, J lost 1 base, and 8 bases stayed unmatched. This CDR3 reads CASSTGQGEGSGANVLTF. The CDR3 DNA follows: TGTGCCAGCAGCACCGGACAGGGGGAGGGATCTGGGGCCAACGTCCTGACTTTC.

V is TRBV5-1 and J is TRBJ1-3, with D possibly matching TRBD1 (5 bases). Germline lookup yields CDR1 SGHRS and CDR2 YFSETQ. The germline V and J ends were trimmed by 0 bases and 4 bases, with 11 bases remaining between them. The CDR3 is 15 residues long. The CDR3 loop is CASSLAGDKGNTIYF. Written as DNA, the CDR3 is TGCGCCAGCAGCTTGGCGGGGGATAAGGGAAACACCATATATTTT.